This entry describes one T cell receptor beta chain. Among the donors, all were Caucasian adults who lived in Nashville, Tennessee. The table came from immunoSEQ multiplex PCR; TCRdb's copy has only in-frame clones and leaves some out. The sample holds roughly 170,000 clones, approximately 62% seen once. The data stem from a study of shared clonotypes between healthy human individuals. Germline V gene sequence: CDR1 SGDLS, CDR2 YYNGEE. V lost 4 bases, J lost 1 base, and 12 bases lay in between. The CDR3 consists of 14 residues. This receptor was obtained from a man aged 25 to 45 in good health. The rearrangement joins TRBV9 to TRBJ2-7; TRBD2 is a possible D gene (6 bases). What was sequenced was memory CD4+ T cells sorted from blood. Indicated subset: CD45RA-negative fraction. The CDR3 spells CASSPSGLSYEQYF. CDR3 nucleotides: TGTGCCAGCAGCCCCTCCGGACTATCCTACGAGCAGTACTTC.